The 8 T cell receptor beta chains below all came from one sample that was sequenced in a study of OX40 agonist ivuxolimab in advanced cancers. The protocol was immunoSEQ multiplex PCR, while the TCRdb copy is restricted to in-frame clones and leaves out a portion. The sample has roughly 80,000 clones, approximately 86% seen once; the top ten hold less than 2.5%. Here the sequenced sample was CD4+ or CD8+ T cells sorted from blood, taken in a trial of the OX40 agonist ivuxolimab. The receptors come from an adult with an advanced solid tumor such as melanoma, head and neck, liver or kidney cancer.

V usage is TRBV6-1 and J usage is TRBJ1-4; D uncertain. This CDR3 is 15 amino acids long. CDR1 and CDR2 from the germline V gene are MNHNS and SASEGT. The V gene lost 4 bases and the J gene lost 0 bases, with 9 bases spanning the gap. The CDR3 coding sequence is TGTGCCAGCAGTGTTCAGAGGGCAACTAATGAAAAACTGTTTTTT. This sequence encodes CASSVQRATNEKLFF.

V usage is TRBV4-1 and J usage is TRBJ2-6; a weak D match, TRBD1 (6 bases). V was clipped by 4 bases and J by 4 bases, with 14 bases between them. This CDR3 spans 16 amino acids. Germline CDR1 is MGHRA and CDR2 is YSYEKL. CDR3 region: CASSLVSGAGANVLTF. DNA of the CDR3: TGCGCCAGCAGCCTCGTCTCAGGGGCCGGGGCCAACGTCCTGACTTTC.

This chain joins TRBV27 and TRBJ2-7, with D tentatively TRBD1 (7 bases). CDR3 length equals 15 residues. Per germline, CDR1 MNHEY and CDR2 SMNVEV (reference sequence). Trimming took off 3 bases at V and 9 bases at J, with 21 bases between the two ends. The CDR3 loop reads CASSFQGGEAVWQYF. CDR3 DNA sequence: TGTGCCAGCAGTTTTCAGGGGGGAGAAGCGGTCTGGCAGTACTTC.

This clone was seen once. The chain couples TRBV29-1 to TRBJ1-5; D unresolved. Trimming removed 4 bases at V and 4 bases at J, with 11 bases between. This CDR3 spans 13 amino acids. Per the germline V gene, CDR1 is SQVTM and CDR2 is ANQGSEA. The CDR3 protein is CSVGEDWNQPQHF. The CDR3, as DNA: TGCAGCGTTGGGGAGGACTGGAATCAGCCCCAGCATTTT.

The chain links TRBV9 to TRBJ1-2, with 7 bases fitting TRBD1. Germline-derived CDR1 and CDR2 are SGDLS and YYNGEE. The junction had 11 bases not matched to a gene; V was cut back by 1 base and J by 2 bases. This CDR3 is 17 amino acids long. The CDR3 is CASSVKATGRENYGYTF. CDR3 sequence (DNA): TGTGCCAGCAGCGTAAAGGCGACAGGGAGGGAAAACTATGGCTACACCTTC.

The chain has TRBV7-9 and TRBJ2-7; TRBD1 agrees at 7 bases. This CDR3 contains 16 residues. Trimming cost V 0 bases and J 3 bases; bases outside gene matches: 8. The germline V gene encodes CDR1 SEHNR and CDR2 FQNEAQ (reference sequence). Here the CDR3 reads CASSLAPGTVDYEQYF. The DNA of the CDR3 is TGTGCCAGCAGCTTAGCTCCCGGGACAGTAGACTACGAGCAGTACTTC.

This clone was recorded once. This chain uses TRBV7-9 with TRBJ1-1, with a tentative D call TRBD1 (5 bases). Deletions cut 3 bases from V and 0 bases from J, with 11 bases between. The CDR3 sequence is 15 residues long. From germline, CDR1 is SEHNR and CDR2 FQNEAQ (reference sequence). CDR3 residues: CASSFSGTMNTEAFF. The CDR3, as DNA: TGTGCCAGCAGCTTCTCAGGGACCATGAACACTGAAGCTTTCTTT.

The chain carries TRBV28 and TRBJ2-3; D may be TRBD1 (5 bases). V lost 2 bases and J lost 1, with 10 bases in between. Germline CDR1 reads MDHEN; CDR2 reads SYDVKM. CDR3 size: 15 residues. In DNA, the CDR3 is TGTGCCAGCAGTTTAGCCAGGGCACGCACAGATACGCAGTATTTT. Translated, it gives CASSLARARTDTQYF.